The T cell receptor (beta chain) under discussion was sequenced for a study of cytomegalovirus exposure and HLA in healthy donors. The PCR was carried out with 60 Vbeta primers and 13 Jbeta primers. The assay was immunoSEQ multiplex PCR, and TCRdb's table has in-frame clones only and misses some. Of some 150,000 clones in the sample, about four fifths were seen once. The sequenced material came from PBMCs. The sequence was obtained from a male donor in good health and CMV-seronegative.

CDR3 DNA sequence: TGCAGCGGCAGACTAGCTGGAGAGACCCAGTACTTC. It is translated as CSGRLAGETQYF. The chain links TRBV29-1 to TRBJ2-5; 7 bases fit TRBD2. Germline CDR1 SQVTM, CDR2 ANQGSEA. With 7 bases clipped from V and 4 bases from J, the junction kept 6 bases outside the gene matches. The CDR3 is made up of 12 amino acids.